A selection of T cell receptor beta chains follows, all from one sample in a study of T cell changes during pregnancy in multiple sclerosis. Profiled with immunoSEQ multiplex PCR; TCRdb holds only in-frame clones, not every one. The sample has 75,000 to 100,000 clones; 90% are singletons. Source: peripheral blood, taken in the second trimester of pregnancy. Receptors originate from a female donor in good health, enrolled as a control in a pregnancy study. CDR3s include the opening cysteine and the closing phenylalanine or tryptophan. The D gene is left open where the match is weak. Clone sizes are given selectively: once, few, many, or a class where the clone is expanded.

size,length,V,D,J,CDR3,DNA
NA,13,TRBV30,NA,TRBJ2-7,CAWRGGAGYEQYF,TGTGCCTGGAGAGGGGGGGCAGGATACGAGCAGTACTTC
NA,12,TRBV19,NA,TRBJ2-2,CASSWRSGELFF,TGTGCCAGTAGTTGGAGGTCCGGGGAGCTGTTTTTT
NA,16,TRBV30,NA,TRBJ2-5,CAWSAWSGYSTETQYF,TGTGCCTGGAGTGCCTGGAGCGGGTATAGTACTGAGACCCAGTACTTC
NA,16,TRBV4-1,TRBD1,TRBJ1-3,CASSQGQGVSGNTIYF,TGCGCCAGCAGCCAGGGACAGGGAGTATCTGGAAACACCATATATTTT
NA,15,TRBV16,NA,TRBJ1-3,CASSQSGRAGNTIYF,TGTGCCAGCAGCCAATCTGGCAGGGCTGGAAACACCATATATTTT
NA,14,TRBV19,TRBD1,TRBJ1-5,CASMNRGSNQPQHF,TGTGCCAGTATGAACAGGGGCTCTAATCAGCCCCAGCATTTT
NA,14,TRBV7-2,TRBD2,TRBJ2-3,CASSPIAGADTQYF,TGTGCCAGCAGCCCCATAGCGGGAGCGGATACGCAGTATTTT
NA,17,TRBV7-7,TRBD1,TRBJ2-2,CASSPTPQGALAGELFF,TGTGCCAGCAGCCCAACTCCTCAGGGGGCGCTGGCCGGGGAGCTGTTTTTT
NA,15,TRBV18,TRBD2,TRBJ2-7,CASSPGLAGGSEQYF,TGTGCCAGCTCACCGGGACTAGCGGGAGGTTCCGAGCAGTACTTC
NA,16,TRBV6-5,NA,TRBJ2-3,CASSYDAARSTDTQYF,TGTGCCAGCAGTTATGATGCAGCGAGGAGCACAGATACGCAGTATTTT
NA,15,TRBV10-1,TRBD1,TRBJ2-7,CASSESHRGDGISGF,TGCGCCAGCAGTGAGTCCCACAGGGGCGATGGAATCTCGGGCTTC
NA,17,TRBV12-5,TRBD1,TRBJ1-1,CASGPTGTGGLNTEAFF,TGTGCTAGTGGTCCCACCGGGACAGGGGGCCTTAACACTGAAGCTTTCTTT
NA,14,TRBV7-6,NA,TRBJ1-1,CASSLDRANTEAFF,TGTGCCAGCAGCTTAGACAGGGCGAACACTGAAGCTTTCTTT
NA,13,TRBV6-1,NA,TRBJ1-1,CASSADRNTEAFF,TGTGCCAGCAGTGCAGACAGGAACACTGAAGCTTTCTTT
once,15,TRBV6-4,TRBD1,TRBJ1-2,CASSPDREASYGYTF,TGTGCCAGCAGCCCCGACAGGGAAGCTAGCTATGGCTACACCTTC
NA,13,TRBV11-3,NA,TRBJ2-7,CASSWGSSYEQYF,TGTGCCAGCAGCTGGGGCAGCTCCTACGAGCAGTACTTC
NA,12,TRBV6-1,NA,TRBJ1-1,CASSQTVTEAFF,TGTGCCAGCAGTCAGACAGTTACTGAAGCTTTCTTT
NA,17,TRBV7-9,TRBD1,TRBJ1-2,CASSLAGTGGSNYGYTF,TGTGCCAGCAGCTTAGCGGGGACAGGGGGATCCAACTATGGCTACACCTTC
NA,15,TRBV7-8,NA,TRBJ1-1,CASSLAAGVGTEAFF,TGTGCCAGCAGCTTAGCCGCCGGGGTTGGCACTGAAGCTTTCTTT
NA,13,TRBV10-3,NA,TRBJ2-5,CAITQGILETQYF,TGTGCCATCACCCAGGGGATTTTGGAGACCCAGTACTTC
NA,14,TRBV5-1,TRBD2,TRBJ2-7,CASSLELAGYKQYF,TGCGCCAGCAGCTTGGAACTAGCGGGCTACAAGCAGTACTTC
NA,14,TRBV7-2,TRBD2,TRBJ2-5,CASSLGGGGETQYF,TGTGCCAGCAGCTTAGGGGGCGGGGGAGAGACCCAGTACTTC
NA,15,TRBV5-6,TRBD1,TRBJ1-6,CASSYRTGRRSPLHF,TGTGCCAGCAGCTATCGGACAGGGCGGAGGTCACCCCTCCACTTT
NA,15,TRBV11-2,TRBD1,TRBJ2-1,CASSLGQSSYNEQFF,TGTGCCAGCAGCTTGGGACAGAGCTCCTACAATGAGCAGTTCTTC
NA,15,TRBV9,NA,TRBJ2-5,CASSPNSGSGETQYF,TGTGCCAGCAGCCCTAATTCGGGGAGCGGCGAGACCCAGTACTTC
NA,16,TRBV5-1,TRBD1,TRBJ2-1,CASSLEGQGARYEQFF,TGCGCCAGCAGCTTGGAGGGACAGGGGGCTCGTTATGAGCAGTTCTTC
once,15,TRBV5-8,NA,TRBJ2-3,CASSLEGYSTDTQYF,TGTGCCAGCAGCTTGGAGGGGTATAGCACAGATACGCAGTATTTT